Sequencing of this TCR beta chain was carried out in a study of blood T cell repertoires in COVID-19. For the study at large: The study drew acute and convalescent COVID-19 samples from the United States, Italy and Spain. T cells, B-cell-depleted T cells, or PBMCs supplied cDNA or gDNA.

Authors' data handling: Reference gene primer amplification gave nucleated cell count estimates. Produced via immunoSEQ multiplex PCR; TCRdb's table is partial and in-frame only. That table is the source of V, J and clone size, and D and trimming were worked out from the DNA. The repertoire holds about 190,000 clones, roughly 86% seen once, with approximately 5% in the top ten. This CDR3 has 13 residues. The germline CDR1 and CDR2 sequences are SGHRS and YFSETQ. The V and J ends lost 6 bases and 0 bases respectively, with 9 bases between them. Sequenced input: peripheral blood. The rearrangement uses TRBV5-1 and TRBJ2-5, with a weak D call TRBD1 (6 bases). This clonotype originated in a woman between 65 and 79 years old with active or convalescent COVID-19. CDR3 sequence reads: CASMTGHQETQYF. The CDR3 region has the DNA TGCGCCAGCATGACAGGCCACCAAGAGACCCAGTACTTC.